These 19 T cell receptor beta chains were all obtained from the same sample, sequenced in a study of immune evolution from preneoplasia to lung adenocarcinoma. The repertoire was sequenced with immunoSEQ multiplex PCR; TCRdb's copy has only in-frame clones and lacks some. In the table there are some 4,000 clones, roughly three quarters of which are singletons. The sequencing sample was made of FFPE invasive lung adenocarcinoma tissue. Source of these receptors: an older person with invasive lung adenocarcinoma. Some clones in this sample may be carry-over from other donors' samples.

This clone was recorded once. This chain uses TRBV29-1 with TRBJ2-1; TRBD1 agrees at 9 bases. Trimming cost V 3 bases and J 8 bases; bases outside gene matches: 5. This CDR3 is 13 amino acids long. CDR1 is SQVTM and CDR2 is ANQGSEA in the germline V gene. CDR3 nucleotides: TGCAGCGTTGAGGACAGGGGTGACGATGAGCAGTTCTTC. Its translation is CSVEDRGDDEQFF.

The chain joins TRBV27 to TRBJ2-6; 7 bases align to TRBD1. The CDR3 consists of 16 residues. Germline CDR1 and CDR2: MNHEY and SMNVEV (reference sequence). The ends lost 4 bases at V and 2 bases at J; junction bases unmatched: 5. As DNA, the CDR3 is TGTGCCAGCAGTTCATTCACAGGGGCTGGGGCCAACGTCCTGACTTTC. It encodes CASSSFTGAGANVLTF.

V gene TRBV7-8 combines with J gene TRBJ1-3; possible D gene TRBD1, 6 bases. The germline V and J ends were trimmed by 2 bases and 4 bases, with 12 bases remaining between them. Germline CDR1 reads SGHVS; CDR2 reads FQNEAQ. There are 15 residues in the CDR3. The CDR3, as DNA: TGTGCCAGCAGCTTACTCCAGGGGACAGGAAACACCATATATTTT. This encodes CASSLLQGTGNTIYF.

This clone was counted a few times. The chain combines TRBV10-1 with TRBJ1-2; weak D call: TRBD1 (5 bases). The CDR3 is made up of 13 amino acids. Germline assignment: CDR1 WNHNN and CDR2 SYGVQD (reference sequence). The ends were cut back, 4 bases at V and 2 bases at J, with 8 bases in the middle. The CDR3 loop is CASSAGQNYGYTF. The CDR3 DNA reads as TGCGCCAGCAGTGCAGGACAAAACTATGGCTACACCTTC.

This rearrangement joins TRBV2 to TRBJ2-5; either TRBD1 or TRBD2 may supply D (6 bases each). This CDR3 is 15 amino acids long. CDR1 is SNHLY and CDR2 is FYNNEI in the germline V gene. V shed 8 bases and J shed 4 bases, with 20 bases lying between them. The CDR3 sequence is CASPTDRGTRETQYF. CDR3 nucleotide sequence: TGTGCCAGCCCTACCGACCGCGGGACACGAGAGACCCAGTACTTC.

V and J are TRBV7-9 and TRBJ2-5; 7 nucleotides match TRBD1. The germline V gene has CDR1 SEHNR and CDR2 FQNEAQ (reference sequence). Trimming cost V 3 bases and J 1 base; bases outside gene matches: 2. The CDR3 spans 14 residues. CDR3 DNA: TGTGCCAGCAGCTTGACAGGGAGCCAAGAGACCCAGTACTTC. Protein product: CASSLTGSQETQYF.

J is TRBJ1-2 and V is TRBV6-1; D remains unclear. The germline V and J ends were trimmed by 4 bases and 0 bases, with 9 bases remaining between them. Germline values: CDR1 MNHNS, CDR2 SASEGT. The CDR3 length is 14 residues. The CDR3 sequence is CASSVRGSNYGYTF. In DNA, the CDR3 is TGTGCCAGCAGTGTTCGGGGATCTAACTATGGCTACACCTTC.

CDR3 sequence reads: CATRGHNSGNTIYF. CDR3 nucleotide sequence: TGTGCCACCAGAGGACACAACTCTGGAAACACCATATATTTT. The gene calls are TRBV19 and TRBJ1-3, with D perhaps matching TRBD1 (5 bases). Trimming stripped 10 bases from V and 0 bases from J, with 13 bases between. The CDR3 extends over 14 amino acids. Germline V lookup: CDR1 LNHDA, CDR2 SQIVND (reference sequence).

This sequence joins TRBV9 and TRBJ2-7; D unresolved. This CDR3 contains 16 residues. Deletions cut 0 bases from V and 4 bases from J, with 17 bases between. CDR1 is SGDLS, CDR2 YYNGEE, per germline. In DNA form, the CDR3 reads TGTGCCAGCAGCGTAGCAGGTAACCCCACGAATTACGAGCAGTACTTC. This translates into CASSVAGNPTNYEQYF.

The chain couples TRBV18 to TRBJ1-2; D not resolved. Germline loops: CDR1 KGHSH, CDR2 LQKENI. The CDR3 has 14 residues. Trimming removed 0 bases from V and 4 bases from J, with 9 bases in between. CDR3 nucleotide sequence: TGTGCCAGCTCACCACCCACAGAATCCTATGGCTACACCTTC. Its protein is CASSPPTESYGYTF.

V is TRBV5-5 and J is TRBJ2-3; 7 bases agree with TRBD2. The J segment lost 4 bases and the V segment lost 0 bases, leaving 2 bases of the junction unmatched. Germline V gives CDR1 SGHKS, CDR2 YYEKEE (reference sequence). This CDR3 contains 14 residues. The CDR3 loop reads CASSLGTRADTQYF. CDR3 bases: TGTGCCAGCAGCTTGGGGACTAGGGCAGATACGCAGTATTTT.

The gene calls are TRBV5-1 and TRBJ2-7; 10 nucleotides line up with TRBD2. V was pared by 1 base and J by 5 bases, with 6 bases of the junction left unmatched. Germline V gene sequence: CDR1 SGHRS, CDR2 YFSETQ. The CDR3 consists of 15 residues. The CDR3 nucleotides read TGCGCCAGCAGCTTGTCCCTAGCGGGAGTTAACGAGCAGTACTTC. Amino acids: CASSLSLAGVNEQYF.

This chain connects TRBV7-9 to TRBJ2-1, with D unresolved. Trimming removed 7 bases from V and 6 bases from J, with 19 bases in between. The CDR3 contains 15 residues. The germline V gene encodes CDR1 SEHNR and CDR2 FQNEAQ (reference sequence). Here the CDR3 DNA reads TGTGCCAGCACCCCTGCAGGAACGTCAGGCAATGAGCAGTTCTTC. It is translated as CASTPAGTSGNEQFF.

The CDR3 spells CASSRLTTAGGGETQYF. Here the CDR3 DNA reads TGCGCCAGCAGCCGACTCACTACAGCGGGCGGTGGAGAGACCCAGTACTTC. The chain couples TRBV4-1 to TRBJ2-5; perhaps TRBD2 as D (6 bases). This CDR3 comprises 17 residues. V lost 4 bases and J 4 bases, leaving 22 bases between the germline ends. The germline V gene encodes CDR1 MGHRA and CDR2 YSYEKL.

The table lists this clone with a few counts. V is TRBV27 and J is TRBJ2-7; D perhaps matches TRBD1 (5 bases). V dropped 5 bases and J dropped 0 bases, with 14 bases sitting between them. Germline CDR1 MNHEY, CDR2 SMNVEV (reference sequence). The CDR3 runs 15 residues. CDR3 loop: CASSPTVLSSYEQYF. The CDR3 DNA is TGTGCCAGCAGTCCGACAGTCTTGAGCTCCTACGAGCAGTACTTC.

Comment on this clone: One end of the junction fails to match germline, which may point to a read error. This rearrangement joins TRBV28 to TRBJ2-7; the match to TRBD2 covers 7 bases. The CDR3 contains 12 residues. The germline CDR1 and CDR2 sequences are MDHEN and SYDVKM. The CDR3 is CAFGREGYEQYF. The DNA of the CDR3 is TGCGCTTTCGGCAGGGAGGGCTACGAGCAGTACTTC.

The gene calls are TRBV30 and TRBJ2-3, with D perhaps given as TRBD1 or TRBD2 (6 bases each). The CDR3 length is 14 residues. V lost 5 bases, J lost 3 bases, and 15 bases lay in between. Germline V gives CDR1 GTSNPN, CDR2 SVGIG (reference sequence). The CDR3 DNA is TGTGCCTGGTCGAGGGGGGTGGGAACAGATACGCAGTATTTT. Protein sequence: CAWSRGVGTDTQYF. The full variable domain, its missing parts supplied by reference TRBV30 and TRBJ2-3, is SQTIHQWPATLVQPVGSPLSLECTVEGTSNPNLYWYRQAAGRGLQLLFYSVGIGQISSEVPQNLSASRPQDRQFILSSKKLLLSDSGFYLCAWSRGVGTDTQYFGPGTRLTVL.

The chain uses TRBV7-9 and TRBJ2-2; 9 nucleotides match TRBD2. V lost 2 bases and J lost 6; bases outside the gene matches: 10. The germline V gene has CDR1 SEHNR and CDR2 FQNEAQ (reference sequence). This CDR3 has 17 residues. The CDR3 DNA reads TGTGCCAGCAGCTTATCTGGTTTAGCGGGAGTATCCGGGGAGCTGTTTTTT. Encoded protein: CASSLSGLAGVSGELFF.

The chain uses TRBV30 and TRBJ2-7, with 8 bases matching TRBD1. This CDR3 contains 16 residues. V was pared by 0 bases and J by 2 bases, with 9 bases of the junction left unmatched. The germline CDR1 and CDR2 sequences are GTSNPN and SVGIG (reference sequence). The CDR3 sequence is CAWSVLYRGSPYEQYF. The CDR3, as DNA: TGTGCCTGGAGTGTACTTTACAGGGGGAGCCCCTACGAGCAGTACTTC.